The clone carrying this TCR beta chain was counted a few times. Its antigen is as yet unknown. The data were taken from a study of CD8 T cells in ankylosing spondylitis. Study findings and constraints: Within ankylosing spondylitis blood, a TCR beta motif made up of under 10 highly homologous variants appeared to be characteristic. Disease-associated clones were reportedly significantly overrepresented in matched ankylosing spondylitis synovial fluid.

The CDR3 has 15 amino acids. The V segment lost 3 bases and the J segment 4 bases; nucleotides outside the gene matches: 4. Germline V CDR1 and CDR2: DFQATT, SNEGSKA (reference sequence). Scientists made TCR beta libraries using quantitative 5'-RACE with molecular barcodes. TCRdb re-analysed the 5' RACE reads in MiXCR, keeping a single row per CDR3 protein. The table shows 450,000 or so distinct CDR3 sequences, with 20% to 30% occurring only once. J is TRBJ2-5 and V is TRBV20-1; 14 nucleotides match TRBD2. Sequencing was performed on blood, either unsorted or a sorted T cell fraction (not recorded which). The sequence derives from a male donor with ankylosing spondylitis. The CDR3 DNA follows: TGCAGTGCTAGGGGACTAGCGGGAGTGTCAGAGACCCAGTACTTC. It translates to CSARGLAGVSETQYF.